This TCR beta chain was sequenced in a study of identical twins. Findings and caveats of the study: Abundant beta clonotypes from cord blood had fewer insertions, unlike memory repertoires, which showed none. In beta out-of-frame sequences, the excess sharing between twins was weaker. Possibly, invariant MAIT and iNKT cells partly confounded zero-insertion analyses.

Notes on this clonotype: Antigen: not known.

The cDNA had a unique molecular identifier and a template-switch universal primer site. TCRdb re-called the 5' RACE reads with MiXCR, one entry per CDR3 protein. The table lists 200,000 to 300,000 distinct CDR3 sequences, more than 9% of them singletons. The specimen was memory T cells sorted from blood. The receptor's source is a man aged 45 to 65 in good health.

In nucleotides, the CDR3 is TGTGCCAGCAGCTTATTGGGTGAAAAACTGTTTTTT. It codes for CASSLLGEKLFF. This sequence joins TRBV7-9 and TRBJ1-4, with D unresolved. This CDR3 region has 12 residues. V lost 2 bases to trimming and J lost 7 bases, with 5 bases between them. Germline V lookup: CDR1 SEHNR, CDR2 FQNEAQ (reference sequence). Complete variable domain (other parts from reference TRBV7-9 and TRBJ1-4): DTGVSQNPRHKITKRGQNVTFRCDPISEHNRLYWYRQTLGQGPEFLTYFQNEAQLEKSRLLSDRFSAERPKGSFSTLEIQRTEQGDSAMYLCASSLLGEKLFFGSGTQLSVL.